This TCR beta chain is from a study of response to subunit inactivated influenza vaccine. There are 13 residues in the CDR3. Germline-derived CDR1 and CDR2 are DFQATT and SNEGSKA (reference sequence). V was cut by 6 bases and J by 7 bases, with 15 bases left in between. Of note for this clonotype: Its antigen is not known.

Study-wide results and caveats: The authors put forward the suggestion that each seasonal influenza vaccination may bring in only a limited number of new T cells.

Via MiXCR, TCRdb re-called the RT-PCR reads, giving one row per CDR3 protein. The top ten hold roughly 10% of the sample, which has around 750,000 distinct CDR3 sequences, 21% seen once. The specimen was PBMCs from blood, collected less than 6 days after vaccination. V usage is TRBV20-1 and J usage is TRBJ1-4, with D maybe TRBD1 (6 bases). This receptor was taken from a man aged 45-60 years who received an inactivated influenza vaccine. CDR3 sequence reads: CSAYKGGSEKLFF. In DNA, the CDR3 is TGCAGTGCGTACAAGGGGGGGAGTGAAAAACTGTTTTTT.